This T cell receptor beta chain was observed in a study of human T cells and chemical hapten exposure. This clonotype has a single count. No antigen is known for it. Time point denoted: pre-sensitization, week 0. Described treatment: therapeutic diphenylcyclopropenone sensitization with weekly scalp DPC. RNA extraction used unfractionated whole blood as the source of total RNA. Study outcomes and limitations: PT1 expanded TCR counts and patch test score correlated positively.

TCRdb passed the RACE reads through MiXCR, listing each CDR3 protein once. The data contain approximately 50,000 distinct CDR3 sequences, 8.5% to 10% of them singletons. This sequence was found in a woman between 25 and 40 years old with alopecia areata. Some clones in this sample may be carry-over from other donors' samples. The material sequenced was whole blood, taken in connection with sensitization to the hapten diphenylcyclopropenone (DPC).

DNA of the CDR3: TGTGCCATCGGGACCGGGACAGGGTGGGACGAGCAGTACTTC. The encoded protein is CAIGTGTGWDEQYF. The chain employs TRBV10-3 and TRBJ2-7, with 9 bases fitting TRBD1. V gave up 8 bases and J gave up 5 bases; unmatched junction bases: 10. The CDR3 is made up of 14 amino acids. Germline V gene lookup returns CDR1 ENHRY and CDR2 SYGVKD.